The table lists the clone carrying this T cell receptor (beta chain) with a count of one. Its cognate antigen is unknown. One junction end disagrees with the germline gene, perhaps due to a read error. The CDR3 has 14 amino acids. The germline CDR1 and CDR2 sequences are SGHTA and FQGTGA. Treatment here: some 20 received Ad26.COV2.S at low or high dose, single or two shots; about 5 received placebo; per-sample allocation not given. Samples came from day 63 after the first vaccine or placebo injection. This sample is part of a study of Ad26.COV2.S vaccination and SARS-CoV-2 variants. In the study overall: A participant enrolled in the COV1001 Ad26.COV2.S trial arm provided the sample. Each vaccinee took Ad26.COV2.S intramuscularly, once or twice 56 days apart.

Regarding the study as a whole: Researchers reported similar non-spike TCR breadth in vaccine and placebo recipients. Marked by substantial breadth, spike-specific CD8+ and CD4+ T cell responses were reportedly seen after vaccination.

Sequencing was performed with immunoSEQ multiplex PCR; in TCRdb, only in-frame clones are kept and a portion is missing. Of under 400,000 clones listed, around 90% are singletons. The chain joins TRBV7-3 to TRBJ1-6, with a possible D match to TRBD1 (6 bases). Sequences were derived from peripheral blood, sampled in a trial of Ad26.COV2.S vaccine versus placebo. The sequence was collected from a person aged 18 to 65 who received the Ad26.COV2.S COVID-19 vaccine or a placebo. The CDR3 loop reads CASSVTGFGSPLHF. In nucleotides, the CDR3 is TGTGCCAGCAGCGTAACAGGGTTCGGCTCACCCCTCCACTTT.